This TCR beta chain came from a study of T-cell reconstitution after alpha-beta-depleted transplantation in children. Notes on the study in general: T-cell counts and diversity at one year following transplant were attributed mainly to newly produced T cells. High day-60 TCRbeta diversity in some patients came from surviving recipient T cells and thymic progenitors.

This clonotype was observed at least ten times. Antigen unknown. TCRbeta library construction was performed incorporating unique molecular identifiers. Using its own MiXCR run on the PCR reads, TCRdb lists one record per CDR3 protein. The repertoire includes nearly 200,000 distinct CDR3 sequences, about 6% of them detected once, and around 4.1% sits in the top ten. The CDR3 is 16 amino acids. Germline CDR1 reads SGHTS; CDR2 reads YDEGEE. J gave up 2 bases and V 4 bases, and 7 bases lay outside the gene matches. The chain employs TRBV5-8 and TRBJ2-1; 9 positions agree with TRBD1. This sequence was found in a girl under three years old with combined immunodeficiency, due to receive a stem cell transplant. Source: PBMCs, taken before TCRalphabeta/CD19-depleted stem cell transplant. In nucleotides, the CDR3 is TGTGCCAGCAGCGAATTACAGGGGGCCCCCTACAATGAGCAGTTCTTC. Residues: CASSELQGAPYNEQFF.